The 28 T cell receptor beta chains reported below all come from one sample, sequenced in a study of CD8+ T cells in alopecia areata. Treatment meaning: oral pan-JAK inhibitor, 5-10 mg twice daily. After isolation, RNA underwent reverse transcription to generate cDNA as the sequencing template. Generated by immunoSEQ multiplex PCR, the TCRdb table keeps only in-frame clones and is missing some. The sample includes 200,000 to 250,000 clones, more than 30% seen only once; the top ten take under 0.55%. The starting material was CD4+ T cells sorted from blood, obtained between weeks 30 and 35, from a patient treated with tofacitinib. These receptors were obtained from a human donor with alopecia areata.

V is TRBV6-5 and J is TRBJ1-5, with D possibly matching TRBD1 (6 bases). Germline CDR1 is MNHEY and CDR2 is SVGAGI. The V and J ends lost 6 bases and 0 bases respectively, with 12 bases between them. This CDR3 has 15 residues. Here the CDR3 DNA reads TGTGCCAGCAGGCGGACAGCCGATAGCAATCAGCCCCAGCATTTT. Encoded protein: CASRRTADSNQPQHF.

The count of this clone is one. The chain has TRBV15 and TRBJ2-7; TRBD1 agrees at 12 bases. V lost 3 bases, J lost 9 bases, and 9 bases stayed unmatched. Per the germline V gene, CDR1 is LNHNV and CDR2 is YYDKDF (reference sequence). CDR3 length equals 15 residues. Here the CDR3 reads CATSSFGTGGQGQYF. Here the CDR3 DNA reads TGTGCCACCAGCAGCTTCGGGACAGGGGGCCAGGGGCAGTACTTC.

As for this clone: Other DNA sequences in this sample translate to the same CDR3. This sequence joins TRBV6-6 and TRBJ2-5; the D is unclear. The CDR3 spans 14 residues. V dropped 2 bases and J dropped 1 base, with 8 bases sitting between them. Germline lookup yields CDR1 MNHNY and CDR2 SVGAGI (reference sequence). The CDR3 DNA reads TGTGCCAGCAGTTACCGAGGCAGCCAAGAGACCCAGTACTTC. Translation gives CASSYRGSQETQYF.

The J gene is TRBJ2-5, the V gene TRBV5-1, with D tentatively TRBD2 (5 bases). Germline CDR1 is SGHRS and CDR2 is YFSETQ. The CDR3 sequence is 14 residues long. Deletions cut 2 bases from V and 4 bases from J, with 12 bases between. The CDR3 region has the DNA TGCGCCAGCAGCTTATCCGCGGCGGGAGAGACCCAGTACTTC. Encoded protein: CASSLSAAGETQYF.

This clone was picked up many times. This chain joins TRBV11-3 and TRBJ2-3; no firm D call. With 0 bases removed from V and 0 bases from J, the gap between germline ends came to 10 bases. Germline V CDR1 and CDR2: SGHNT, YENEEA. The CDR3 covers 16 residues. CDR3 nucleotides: TGTGCCAGCAGCTTAGAAGGAACCAAGAGCACAGATACGCAGTATTTT. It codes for CASSLEGTKSTDTQYF.

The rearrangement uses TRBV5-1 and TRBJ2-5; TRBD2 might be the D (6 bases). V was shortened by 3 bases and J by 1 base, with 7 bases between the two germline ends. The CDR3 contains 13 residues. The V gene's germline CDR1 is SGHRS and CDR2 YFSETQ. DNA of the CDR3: TGCGCCAGCAGCTCCGGGAGCCAAGAGACCCAGTACTTC. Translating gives CASSSGSQETQYF.

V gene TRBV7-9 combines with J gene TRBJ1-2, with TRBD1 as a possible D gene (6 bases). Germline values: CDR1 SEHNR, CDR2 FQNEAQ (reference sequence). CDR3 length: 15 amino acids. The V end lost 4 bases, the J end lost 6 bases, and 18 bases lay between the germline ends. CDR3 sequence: CASSSRDIQGNGYTF. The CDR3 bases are TGTGCCAGCAGCTCCCGGGACATCCAAGGGAATGGCTACACCTTC.

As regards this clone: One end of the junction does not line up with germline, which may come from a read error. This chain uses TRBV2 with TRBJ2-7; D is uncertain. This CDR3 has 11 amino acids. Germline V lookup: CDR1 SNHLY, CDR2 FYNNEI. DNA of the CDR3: TGTGCCAGCAGTGAGGCAACCACCCGAAACTTC. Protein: CASSEATTRNF.

The CDR3 sequence: CASSYSGTTLGGSEQYF. The CDR3 DNA reads as TGTGCCAGCAGCTATAGTGGGACTACCCTCGGTGGTAGCGAGCAGTACTTC. The chain uses TRBV7-2 and TRBJ2-7; 7 bases line up with TRBD2. V shed 4 bases, J shed 6 bases, and the junction held 18 bases outside the gene matches. CDR1 and CDR2 from the germline V gene are SGHTA and FQGNSA. The CDR3 has 17 residues.

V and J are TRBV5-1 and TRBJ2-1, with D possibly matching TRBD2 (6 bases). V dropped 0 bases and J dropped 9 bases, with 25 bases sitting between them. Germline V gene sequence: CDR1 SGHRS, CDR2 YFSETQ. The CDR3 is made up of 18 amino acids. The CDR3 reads CASSLEGSGRGLKGEQFF. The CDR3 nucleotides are TGCGCCAGCAGCTTGGAAGGTTCTGGCCGGGGGTTGAAGGGTGAGCAGTTCTTC.

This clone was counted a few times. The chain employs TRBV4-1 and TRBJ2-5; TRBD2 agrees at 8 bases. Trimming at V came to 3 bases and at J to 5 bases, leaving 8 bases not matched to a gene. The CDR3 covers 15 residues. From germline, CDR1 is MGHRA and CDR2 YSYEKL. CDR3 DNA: TGCGCCAGCAGCCACCCCGGGAGGGCCCCCGAGACCCAGTACTTC. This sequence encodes CASSHPGRAPETQYF.

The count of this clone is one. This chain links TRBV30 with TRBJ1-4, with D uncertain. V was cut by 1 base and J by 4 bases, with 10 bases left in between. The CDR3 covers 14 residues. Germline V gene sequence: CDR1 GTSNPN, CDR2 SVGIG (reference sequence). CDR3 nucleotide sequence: TGTGCCTGGAGTGAGAGCACGTTTAATGAAAAACTGTTTTTT. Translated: CAWSESTFNEKLFF.

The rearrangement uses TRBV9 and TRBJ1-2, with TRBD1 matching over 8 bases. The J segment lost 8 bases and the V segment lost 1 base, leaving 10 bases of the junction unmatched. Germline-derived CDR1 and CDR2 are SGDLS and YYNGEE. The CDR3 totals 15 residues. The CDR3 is CASSVPMTGVGGYTF. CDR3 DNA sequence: TGTGCCAGCAGCGTACCAATGACAGGGGTGGGAGGCTACACCTTC.

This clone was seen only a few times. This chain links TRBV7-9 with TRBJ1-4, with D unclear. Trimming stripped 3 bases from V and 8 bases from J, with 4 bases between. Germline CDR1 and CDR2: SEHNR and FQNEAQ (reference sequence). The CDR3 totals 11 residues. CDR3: CASSFKEKLFF. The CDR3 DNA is TGTGCCAGCAGCTTTAAAGAAAAACTGTTTTTT.

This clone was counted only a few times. The CDR3 reads CASRTLAVSPYEQYF. CDR3 nucleotides: TGTGCCAGCAGGACTCTAGCGGTGTCCCCCTACGAGCAGTACTTC. V usage is TRBV6-6 and J usage is TRBJ2-7; 7 bases are a match to TRBD2. Trimming at V came to 6 bases and at J to 2 bases, leaving 10 bases not matched to a gene. The CDR3 extends over 15 amino acids. Germline-derived CDR1 and CDR2 are MNHNY and SVGAGI (reference sequence).

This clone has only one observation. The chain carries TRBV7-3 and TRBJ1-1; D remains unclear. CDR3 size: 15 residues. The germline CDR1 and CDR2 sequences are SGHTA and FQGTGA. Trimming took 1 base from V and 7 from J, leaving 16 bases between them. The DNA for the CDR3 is TGTGCCAGCAGCTTAAGGGCTCGGGCAGTTAATGAAGCTTTCTTT. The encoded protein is CASSLRARAVNEAFF.

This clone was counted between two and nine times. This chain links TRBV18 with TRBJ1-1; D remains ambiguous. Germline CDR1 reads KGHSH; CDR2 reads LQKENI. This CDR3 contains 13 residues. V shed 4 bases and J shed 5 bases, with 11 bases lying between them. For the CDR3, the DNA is TGTGCCAGCTCACAAAGTCATGGGACTGAAGCTTTCTTT. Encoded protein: CASSQSHGTEAFF. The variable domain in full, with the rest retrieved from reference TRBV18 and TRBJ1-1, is NAGVMQNPRHLVRRRGQEARLRCSPMKGHSHVYWYRQLPEEGLKFMVYLQKENIIDESGMPKERFSAEFPKEGPSILRIQQVVRGDSAAYFCASSQSHGTEAFFGQGTRLTVV.

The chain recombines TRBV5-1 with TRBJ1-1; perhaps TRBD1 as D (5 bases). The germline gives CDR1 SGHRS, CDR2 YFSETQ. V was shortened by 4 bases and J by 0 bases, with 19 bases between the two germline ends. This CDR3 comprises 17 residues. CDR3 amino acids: CASSPAGGRVLNTEAFF. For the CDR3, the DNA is TGCGCCAGCAGCCCTGCCGGGGGAAGGGTGTTGAACACTGAAGCTTTCTTT. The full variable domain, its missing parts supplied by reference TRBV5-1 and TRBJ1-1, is KAGVTQTPRYLIKTRGQQVTLSCSPISGHRSVSWYQQTPGQGLQFLFEYFSETQRNKGNFPGRFSGRQFSNSRSEMNVSTLELGDSALYLCASSPAGGRVLNTEAFFGQGTRLTVV.

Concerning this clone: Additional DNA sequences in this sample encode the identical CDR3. CDR3 region: CASSLVGRGGNQPQHF. In nucleotides, the CDR3 is TGTGCCAGCAGCTTAGTGGGGAGGGGGGGCAATCAGCCCCAGCATTTT. The chain is built from TRBV7-8 and TRBJ1-5; D might be TRBD1 (6 bases). Deletions cut 1 base from V and 2 bases from J, with 12 bases between. This CDR3 comprises 16 residues. The germline CDR1 and CDR2 sequences are SGHVS and FQNEAQ.

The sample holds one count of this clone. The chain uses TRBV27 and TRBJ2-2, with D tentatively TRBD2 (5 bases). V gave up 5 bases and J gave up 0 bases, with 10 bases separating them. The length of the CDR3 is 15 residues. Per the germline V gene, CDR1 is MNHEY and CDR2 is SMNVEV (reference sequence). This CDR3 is CASSPSGANTGELFF. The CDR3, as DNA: TGTGCCAGCAGTCCCTCCGGGGCGAACACCGGGGAGCTGTTTTTT.

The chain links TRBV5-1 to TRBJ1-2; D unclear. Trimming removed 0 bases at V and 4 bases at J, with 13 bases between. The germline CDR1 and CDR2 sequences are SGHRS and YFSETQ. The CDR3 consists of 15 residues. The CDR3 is CASSLAGVSSYGYTF. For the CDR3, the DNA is TGCGCCAGCAGCTTGGCCGGGGTTTCCTCCTATGGCTACACCTTC.

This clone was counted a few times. The CDR3 nucleotides read TGTGCCAGCAGCCGCGGACCGGCACATGAGCAGTTCTTC. This gives the protein CASSRGPAHEQFF. The J gene is TRBJ2-1, the V gene TRBV7-3, with no clear D. Germline V CDR1 and CDR2: SGHTA, FQGTGA. V was pared by 5 bases and J by 8 bases, with 13 bases between. The CDR3 has 13 residues.

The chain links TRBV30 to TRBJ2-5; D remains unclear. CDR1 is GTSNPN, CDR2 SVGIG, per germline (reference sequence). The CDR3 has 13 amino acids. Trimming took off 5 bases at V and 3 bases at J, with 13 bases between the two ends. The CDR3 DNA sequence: TGTGCCTGGCTCGATCTTTCTAAAGAGACCCAGTACTTC. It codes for CAWLDLSKETQYF. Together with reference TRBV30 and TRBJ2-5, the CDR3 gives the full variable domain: SQTIHQWPATLVQPVGSPLSLECTVEGTSNPNLYWYRQAAGRGLQLLFYSVGIGQISSEVPQNLSASRPQDRQFILSSKKLLLSDSGFYLCAWLDLSKETQYFGPGTRLLVL.

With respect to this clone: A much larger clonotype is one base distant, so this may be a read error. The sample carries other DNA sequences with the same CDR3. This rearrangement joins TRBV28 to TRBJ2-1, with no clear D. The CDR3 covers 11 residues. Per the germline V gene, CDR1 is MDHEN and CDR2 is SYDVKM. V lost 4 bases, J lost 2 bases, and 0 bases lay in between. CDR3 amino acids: CASSSYNEQFF. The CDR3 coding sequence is TGTGCCAGCAGTTCCTACAATGAGCAGTTCTTC.

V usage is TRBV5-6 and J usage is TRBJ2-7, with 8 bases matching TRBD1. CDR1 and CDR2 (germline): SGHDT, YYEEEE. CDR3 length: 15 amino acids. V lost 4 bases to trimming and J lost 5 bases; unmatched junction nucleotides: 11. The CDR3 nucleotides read TGTGCCAGCAGCCATCTTTTAGCAGGGGGCCACGAGCAGTACTTC. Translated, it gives CASSHLLAGGHEQYF.

CDR3 region: CASSVTGAASPLHF. The CDR3 nucleotides read TGTGCCAGCAGTGTTACAGGGGCGGCTTCACCCCTCCACTTT. The gene calls are TRBV27 and TRBJ1-6; 7 positions match TRBD1. Germline V gene sequence: CDR1 MNHEY, CDR2 SMNVEV (reference sequence). J was trimmed by 9 bases and V by 5 bases; bases with no gene match: 7. The CDR3 runs to 14 residues.

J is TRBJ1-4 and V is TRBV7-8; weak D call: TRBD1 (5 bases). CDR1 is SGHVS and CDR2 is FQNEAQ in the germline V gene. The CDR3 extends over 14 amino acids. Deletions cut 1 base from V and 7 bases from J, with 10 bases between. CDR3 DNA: TGTGCCAGCAGCTTAGAGGGGAGGCGTGAAAAACTGTTTTTT. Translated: CASSLEGRREKLFF. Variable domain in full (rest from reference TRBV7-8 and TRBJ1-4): GAGVSQSPRYKVAKRGQDVALRCDPISGHVSLFWYQQALGQGPEFLTYFQNEAQLDKSGLPSDRFFAERPEGSVSTLKIQRTQQEDSAVYLCASSLEGRREKLFFGSGTQLSVL.

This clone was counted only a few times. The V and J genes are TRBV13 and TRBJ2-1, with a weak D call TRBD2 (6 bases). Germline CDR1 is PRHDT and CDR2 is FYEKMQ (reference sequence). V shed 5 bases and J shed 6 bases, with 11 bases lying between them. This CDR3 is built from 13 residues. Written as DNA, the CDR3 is TGTGCCAGCAGCGGCGGGACTCCCAATGAGCAGTTCTTC. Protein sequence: CASSGGTPNEQFF. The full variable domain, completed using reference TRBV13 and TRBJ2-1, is AAGVIQSPRHLIKEKRETATLKCYPIPRHDTVYWYQQGPGQDPQFLISFYEKMQSDKGSIPDRFSAQQFSDYHSELNMSSLELGDSALYFCASSGGTPNEQFFGPGTRLTVL.